This T cell receptor beta chain was captured in a study of blood T cell repertoires in COVID-19 (dated by TCRdb to 2019 to 2021). For context, the study as a whole: Samples from collaborators originated in the United States, Italy and Spain and spanned both the acute and convalescent phases of COVID-19. The prospective study material was composed of cDNA or gDNA derived from T cells, B-cell-depleted T cells, or PBMCs. Deeply sampled blood TCRbeta repertoires from subjects exposed to, actively infected with, or recovered from COVID-19 were included in the dataset. The repertoires were made available in a free public database intended to serve as a resource for research on the immune response to SARS-CoV-2. Samples were obtained from the ongoing ImmuneRACE study (first 160 participants) and from 950 to 1,500 subjects provided by 6 global collaborators. Nearly every sample came with metadata listing a de-identified subject ID, COVID-19 status, age in years and sex. Where HLA class I and class II types were available, the types were taken from metadata supplied by the sample provider, not from assay-based typing.

This clone was observed once. The antigen this receptor binds is unknown. There are no base qualities to consult, and no much larger clone falls within one base. TCRbeta CDR3 regions were amplified from genomic DNA using the immunoSEQ Assay, a bias-controlled multiplex PCR. The source study handled its data this way. Within the assay, amplification of reference gene primers was used to estimate how many nucleated cells each sample contained. To quantify the absolute abundance of each unique TCRbeta CDR3 rearrangement, sequence reads were collapsed and filtered. Productive Simpson clonality was computed per sample as the square root of Simpson's diversity index over productive rearrangements. The immuneACCESS repertoire file appears here via TCRdb, limited to in-frame rearrangements. These files lack a portion of the clones; in checked studies, under half of the deficit traces to unresolved V genes, and the cause of the others is not known. V, J and clone size derive from that table, while D and trimming were established from the DNA sequence. The sample table lists over 85,000 clones, more than 70% of them with a count of one. Clones ranked in the top ten supply 15% to 20% of the sample.

What the work shows at the level of the full study, not this receptor alone: The quantity of clinical and demographic metadata differed by source and by participant and was supplied without curation.

Whole blood was collected in K2EDTA tubes by collaborating institutions according to the institutions' own protocols. Collaborator samples were shipped for TCRbeta analysis as frozen whole blood, isolated PBMCs, or DNA extracted from either sample type. The sequencing input was peripheral blood. This clonotype was sampled from a human donor in a cohort sampled during active COVID-19.

The CDR3 reads CASSLDRARQPQHF. The bases are TGTGCCAGCAGTCTCGACAGGGCTCGACAGCCCCAGCATTTT. The chain is encoded by TRBV28 joined to TRBJ1-5; TRBD1 agrees with 7 junctional bases. There are 14 amino acids in the CDR3, from cysteine to phenylalanine inclusive. Only the CDR3 portion is preserved as DNA: 42 bases, with reading frame beginning at the first base. The germline V gene sets CDR1 to MDHEN and CDR2 to SYDVKM. V ends up 5 bases short and J 7 bases short, with an unmatched junction base count of 8.